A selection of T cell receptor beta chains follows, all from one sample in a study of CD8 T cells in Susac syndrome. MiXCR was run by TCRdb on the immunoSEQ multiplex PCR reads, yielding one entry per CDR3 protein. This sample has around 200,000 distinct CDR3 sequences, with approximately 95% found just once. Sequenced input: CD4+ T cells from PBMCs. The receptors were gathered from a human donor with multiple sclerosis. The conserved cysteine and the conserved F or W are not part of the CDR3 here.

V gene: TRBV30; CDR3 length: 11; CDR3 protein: AWSVQANTEAF
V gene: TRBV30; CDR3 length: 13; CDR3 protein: AWAPGLAGGNEQF
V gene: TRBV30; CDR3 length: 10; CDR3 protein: AWMAYSYEQY
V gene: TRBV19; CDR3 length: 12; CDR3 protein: ASSTRQRNTEAF
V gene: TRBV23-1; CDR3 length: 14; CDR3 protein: ASSQFLRGQKYEQY
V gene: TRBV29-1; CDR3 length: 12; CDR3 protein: SVAGQGRFAEAF
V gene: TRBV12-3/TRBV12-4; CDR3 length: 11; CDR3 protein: ASKKAGQGAYT
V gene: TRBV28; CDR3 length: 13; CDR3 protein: ASSSGRVHVGGYT
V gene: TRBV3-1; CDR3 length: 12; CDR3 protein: ASSPYARTGKLF
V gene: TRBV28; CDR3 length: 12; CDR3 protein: ASSYSWGSYEQY
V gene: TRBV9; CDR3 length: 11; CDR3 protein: ASSADRDYEQY
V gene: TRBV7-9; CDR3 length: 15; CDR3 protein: ASSLRLAGGPYNEQF
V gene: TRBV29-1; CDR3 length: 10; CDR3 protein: SARDREYEQY
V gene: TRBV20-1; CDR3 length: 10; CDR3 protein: SARTLNYGYT
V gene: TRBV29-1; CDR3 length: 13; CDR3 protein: SVTIGTESLYEQY
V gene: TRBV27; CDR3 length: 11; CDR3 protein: ASITGLPETQY
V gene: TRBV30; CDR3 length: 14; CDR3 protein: AWSRHDRAPSKGYT
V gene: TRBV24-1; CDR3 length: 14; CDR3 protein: ATSDPRDRSTDTQY
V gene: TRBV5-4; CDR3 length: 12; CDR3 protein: ASSSLGSGGGYT
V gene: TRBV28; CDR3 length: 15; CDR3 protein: ASSPHEGLAGVETQY
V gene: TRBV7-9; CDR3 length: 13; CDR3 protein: ASSPPGISGGELF
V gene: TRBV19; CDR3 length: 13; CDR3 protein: ASGSQGFMNNEQF
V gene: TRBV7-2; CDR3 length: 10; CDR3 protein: ASSRGAETQY
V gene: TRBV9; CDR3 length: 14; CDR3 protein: ASSRGLAVDTGELF
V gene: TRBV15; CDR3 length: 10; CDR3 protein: ATSRDTGELF
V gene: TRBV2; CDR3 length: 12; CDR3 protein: ASSYIGRGDTQY
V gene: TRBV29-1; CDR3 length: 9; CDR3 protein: SVGQGDEQF
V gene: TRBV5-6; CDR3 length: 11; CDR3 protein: ASTHQGNSPLH
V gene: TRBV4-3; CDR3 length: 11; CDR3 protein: ASSRTLYTEAF
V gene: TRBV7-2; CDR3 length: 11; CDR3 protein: ASSLVHSYEQY
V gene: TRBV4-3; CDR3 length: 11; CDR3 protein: ASSQQLADTQY
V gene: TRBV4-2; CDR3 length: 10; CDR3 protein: ASRTGGDTQY
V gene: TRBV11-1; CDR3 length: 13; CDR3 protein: ASSLAGLAPSEQF
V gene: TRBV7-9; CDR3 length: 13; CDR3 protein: ASRLGTSNSYEQY
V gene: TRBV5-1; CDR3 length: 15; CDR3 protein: ASSLVGRAPPRDTQY
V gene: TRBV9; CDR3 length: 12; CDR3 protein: ASSPRGRWNEQF
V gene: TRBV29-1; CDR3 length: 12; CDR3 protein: SVEGRGANYGYT
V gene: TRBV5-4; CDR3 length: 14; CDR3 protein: ASSSFQATTYYEQY
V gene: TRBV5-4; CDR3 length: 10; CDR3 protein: ASSLDFHTIY